This T cell receptor (beta chain) was obtained from a study of shared clonotypes between healthy human individuals (dated by TCRdb to 2018 to 2020). For the wider study: The cohort included three men and two women between 18 and 49 years of age. For each donor, CD4 naive and CD4 memory were each given three plates, CD8 naive was given two plates, and CD8 memory was given one plate. The study deeply sequenced blood TCR repertoires of about five healthy adults to estimate repertoire size and the extent of clonotype sharing between individuals. Libraries were prepared and TCR repertoires were sequenced by different laboratories using diverse techniques, in order to increase sequencing depth and limit assay-specific biases. Per donor, leukapheresis produced somewhere between about 0.94 and 9.5 billion PBMCs.

Donors were healthy HIV-negative adults with no recently reported acute infections or vaccinations. All donors were Caucasian adults living in Nashville, Tennessee, USA. Magnetic negative selection was used to enrich CD4+ T cells, after which naive cells were positively selected on CD45RA and the negative fraction became the memory subset. Blood was collected by leukapheresis, and PBMCs were isolated by Ficoll-Histopaque density gradient centrifugation and then cryopreserved in liquid nitrogen vapor phase. Analytical flow cytometry was used to check the purity and quantity of each magnetically sorted T cell population. Genomic DNA was isolated from each sorted fraction and quantified by UV absorbance on a Nanodrop 2000c. Looking up the germline V gene yields CDR1 MNHNS and CDR2 SASEGT. The CDR3 goes from the cysteine to the phenylalanine over 15 residues. This entry keeps only the CDR3 DNA: 45 bases, framed from base 1. Compared with germline, V lacks 6 bases and J lacks 5 bases; bases without a gene match: 7.

Worth noting for this clone: The clone's antigen remains unknown. No per-base quality is available; no much larger clone lies one base away.

Using the deep immunoSEQ assay, TCR CDR3 regions were amplified from genomic DNA by multiplex PCR. For each cell subset, the extracted genomic DNA was distributed evenly across all wells of several immunoSEQ 96-well plates, and each plate served as one replicate. Each replicate PCR for sorted subsets received roughly 0.2 ug genomic DNA, equal to roughly 30,000 T cell genomes. Purified libraries were measured with a Qubit 3.0 fluorometer, size-checked on a Bioanalyzer 2100, and measured again with the KAPA Library Quantification kit. A separate single-read 150-cycle Illumina NextSeq 550 flow cell was used to sequence each immunoSEQ 96-well plate. The paper's processing steps were these. The immunoSEQ output contained only junctional sequences without quality scores, so filtering could not match that applied to full-length reads. Sequences were annotated with PyIR, a Python wrapper for IgBLAST v1.9, using IMGT germline references to assign V/J genes and CDR3. Any read was removed if the V/J assignment was weak (E-value above 1e-6), the CDR3 was missing, or the read contained stop codons, out-of-frame junctions, or ambiguous translated residues. V3J clonotypes were defined as sequences sharing the same inferred V gene, J gene, and CDR3 amino acid sequence. The percentage overlap between two repertoires was calculated by dividing the number of shared unique clonotypes by the size of the smaller repertoire. Three approaches were used to assess repertoire richness: RTK rarefaction, the Chao1 estimator, and Recon v2.1 estimates of unobserved clonotypes. Generation probabilities for all TCRbeta clonotypes obtained by the gDNA method from several donors were computed using OLGA. Entries here come from immuneACCESS through TCRdb and include only in-frame sequences with V and J called. Some clones fail to appear in such tables; in the studies checked, an unresolved V gene covers under half of the shortfall, and the cause of the remainder is unknown. Clone size and V and J calls were adopted from that table, with D and trimming inferred from the DNA. This sample holds about 2.5 million clones; around 93% were observed only once. Of the sample, approximately 0.4% falls within the top ten clones.

Results and caveats for the whole study, not just this receptor: When a few donors were compared, the shared fraction of clonotypes was around 5% for naive CD4, 3% to 4% for naive CD8, 2% to 2.5% for memory CD4, and less than 0.5% for memory CD8. Sampling was restricted to blood, and TCR repertoires in tissue are likely to differ from TCR repertoires in blood. Compared with non-shared clonotypes, clonotypes shared by all four sorted-subset donors had higher generation probabilities. Incomplete sequencing was indicated by rarefaction of sorted-subset datasets, despite the large sequencing depth. Larger estimated clonotype richness was generally found for naive subsets than for memory subsets. Pairwise subsampling indicated that sequencing depth was expected to affect the degree of clonotype sharing among donors. The small number of donors limited the genetic and exposure-history diversity represented.

The material sequenced was naive CD4+ T cells from PBMCs. Sample cell subset or site, as interpreted from the label and publication: CD45RA+ positively selected. This TCR was recovered from a man aged 18 to 30 in good health. Some clones in this sample may be carry-over from other donors' samples. The receptor chain draws on TRBV6-1 and TRBJ2-5; the central 12 bases match TRBD1. The sequence in DNA is TGTGCCAGCAGACCCGGGACAGGGGGCTTGGAGACCCAGTACTTC. This gives the protein CASRPGTGGLETQYF.